The 10 T cell receptor beta chains below all came from one sample that was sequenced in a study of OX40 agonist ivuxolimab in advanced cancers. Only in-frame clones appear in the TCRdb table, and some are missing; sequencing was by immunoSEQ multiplex PCR. The sample lists 55,000 to 85,000 clones, roughly nine tenths seen once, with approximately 8% in the top ten. This material consisted of CD4+ or CD8+ T cells sorted from blood, taken in a trial of the OX40 agonist ivuxolimab. Source of these receptors: an adult with an advanced solid tumor such as melanoma, head and neck, liver or kidney cancer.

The chain combines TRBV2 with TRBJ2-7; D may be TRBD1 or TRBD2 (5 bases each). The CDR3 length is 12 residues. V was cut by 4 bases and J by 4 bases, with 8 bases left in between. Germline assignment: CDR1 SNHLY and CDR2 FYNNEI. The CDR3 DNA is TGTGCCAGCAGTGGGGGACCTTACGAGCAGTACTTC. Translation: CASSGGPYEQYF.

V usage is TRBV2 and J usage is TRBJ2-1, with 7 bases lining up with TRBD1. There are 14 residues in the CDR3. J was trimmed by 5 bases and V by 6 bases; bases with no gene match: 7. Per germline, CDR1 SNHLY and CDR2 FYNNEI. CDR3 residues: CASSGDSRNNEQFF. CDR3 nucleotide sequence: TGTGCCAGCAGCGGGGACAGCCGGAACAATGAGCAGTTCTTC. The full variable domain, rest sourced from reference TRBV2 and TRBJ2-1, is EPEVTQTPSHQVTQMGQEVILRCVPISNHLYFYWYRQILGQKVEFLVSFYNNEISEKSEIFDDQFSVERPDGSNFTLKIRSTKLEDSAMYFCASSGDSRNNEQFFGPGTRLTVL.

The chain links TRBV4-1 to TRBJ2-3; 8 bases are shared with TRBD1. The V and J ends lost 0 bases and 6 bases, in that order; junction bases with no gene match: 14. The CDR3 has 18 residues. Germline CDR1 MGHRA, CDR2 YSYEKL. CDR3 residues: CASSQDIGTGGRPDTQYF. The CDR3 DNA is TGCGCCAGCAGCCAAGATATAGGAACAGGGGGGCGACCCGATACGCAGTATTTT.

This chain uses TRBV5-1 with TRBJ1-1, with D possibly being TRBD1 (6 bases). This CDR3 comprises 18 residues. V was trimmed by 4 bases and J by 0 bases, leaving 22 bases between them. Germline-derived CDR1 and CDR2 are SGHRS and YFSETQ. CDR3 region: CASSIQDRPINLNTEAFF. The CDR3 DNA is TGCGCCAGCAGCATCCAAGACAGGCCGATTAACTTGAACACTGAAGCTTTCTTT.

V usage is TRBV9 and J usage is TRBJ1-4; 8 nucleotides line up with TRBD1. The junction had 9 bases not matched to a gene; V was cut back by 4 bases and J by 4 bases. CDR1 and CDR2 from the germline V gene are SGDLS and YYNGEE. This CDR3 has 16 residues. The CDR3 here is CASSPDRTGLNEKLFF. The DNA of the CDR3 is TGTGCCAGCAGCCCCGATCGGACAGGGCTTAATGAAAAACTGTTTTTT. The variable domain in full, completed from reference TRBV9 and TRBJ1-4, reads DSGVTQTPKHLITATGQRVTLRCSPRSGDLSVYWYQQSLDQGLQFLIQYYNGEERAKGNILERFSAQQFPDLHSELNLSSLELGDSALYFCASSPDRTGLNEKLFFGSGTQLSVL.

A single count supports this clone. V gene TRBV9 combines with J gene TRBJ2-3, with D hard to call. The CDR3 consists of 15 residues. Germline lookup yields CDR1 SGDLS and CDR2 YYNGEE. With 0 bases removed from V and 2 bases from J, the gap between germline ends came to 10 bases. The CDR3: CASSVEGGLTDTQYF. CDR3 DNA: TGTGCCAGCAGCGTAGAAGGCGGCCTCACAGATACGCAGTATTTT.

The V call is TRBV29-1, the J call TRBJ1-2, with TRBD1 identical over 8 bases. V dropped 6 bases and J dropped 3; count of bases not matched to a gene: 6. The CDR3 has 13 amino acids. Germline V gene data show CDR1 as SQVTM and CDR2 as ANQGSEA. The CDR3 DNA follows: TGCAGCGTCCGGACAGGGTCGGACTATGGCTACACCTTC. This encodes CSVRTGSDYGYTF.

The chain joins TRBV11-1 to TRBJ2-5, with 8 nucleotides matching TRBD2. Germline V gene lookup returns CDR1 SGHAT and CDR2 FQDESV (reference sequence). The trim removed 4 bases at V and 3 bases at J, leaving 10 bases unmatched. There are 16 residues in the CDR3. The CDR3 here is CASSSGFSGAEETQYF. The CDR3 coding sequence is TGTGCCAGCAGCTCTGGGTTTAGCGGGGCGGAAGAGACCCAGTACTTC.

J is TRBJ2-7 and V is TRBV18; TRBD1 agrees at 8 bases. The CDR3 loop spans 15 amino acids. Germline assignment: CDR1 KGHSH and CDR2 LQKENI. Germline trimming cut 3 bases from V and 3 bases from J; bases unmatched to any gene: 7. CDR3 bases: TGTGCCAGCTCACCTCCGGGACAGGCAATCTACGAGCAGTACTTC. This translates into CASSPPGQAIYEQYF.

This sequence joins TRBV9 and TRBJ1-6; no reliable D call. The CDR3 covers 15 residues. Trimming left V 4 bases short and J 10 bases short, with 18 bases between. Germline assignment: CDR1 SGDLS and CDR2 YYNGEE. The CDR3 region has the DNA TGTGCCAGCAGCCCTCCCGGCGGGTCGGGGTCACCCCTCCACTTT. Translating gives CASSPPGGSGSPLHF.